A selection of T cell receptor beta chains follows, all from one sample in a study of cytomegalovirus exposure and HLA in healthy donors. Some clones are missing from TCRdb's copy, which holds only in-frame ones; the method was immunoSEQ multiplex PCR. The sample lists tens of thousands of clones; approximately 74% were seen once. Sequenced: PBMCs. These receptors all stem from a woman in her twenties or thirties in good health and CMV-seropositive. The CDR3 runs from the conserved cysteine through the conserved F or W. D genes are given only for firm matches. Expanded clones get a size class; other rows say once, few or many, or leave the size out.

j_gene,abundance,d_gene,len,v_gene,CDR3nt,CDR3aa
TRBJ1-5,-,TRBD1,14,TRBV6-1,TGTGCCAGCAGGTCCACAGGGGACTATCAGCCCCAGCATTTT,CASRSTGDYQPQHF
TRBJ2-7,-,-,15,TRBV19,TGTGCCAGTAGTATTACCCAGGACCCGGAGGACGAGCAGTACTTC,CASSITQDPEDEQYF
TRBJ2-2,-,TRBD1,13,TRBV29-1,TGCAGCGTCTGGACAGGGGGGACCGGGGAGCTGTTTTTT,CSVWTGGTGELFF
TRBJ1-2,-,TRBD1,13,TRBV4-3,TGCGCCAGCAGCCAAGGGACAGGCTATGGCTACACCTTC,CASSQGTGYGYTF
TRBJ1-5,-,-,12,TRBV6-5,TGTGCCAGCAGCAACCTCGGTCAGCCCCAGCATTTT,CASSNLGQPQHF
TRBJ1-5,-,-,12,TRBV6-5,TGTGCCAGCTCGGAGCCTAATCAGCCCCAGCATTTT,CASSEPNQPQHF
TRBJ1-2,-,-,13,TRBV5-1,TGCGCCAGCAGCTTGGACAGGTCCTATGGCTACACCTTC,CASSLDRSYGYTF
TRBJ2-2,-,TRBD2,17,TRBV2,TGTGCCACTAAACGATCCAGCGGGAGCGCGAACACCGGGGAGCTGTTTTTT,CATKRSSGSANTGELFF
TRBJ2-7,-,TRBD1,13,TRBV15,TGTGCCACCGGACAGGGTCCCTCCTACGAGCAGTACTTC,CATGQGPSYEQYF
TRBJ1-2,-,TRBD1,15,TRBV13,TGTGCCAGCAGCGACCGGGACAGGGGGAACTATGGCTACACCTTC,CASSDRDRGNYGYTF
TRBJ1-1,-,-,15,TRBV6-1,TGTGCCAGCAGTGATCGGAAGGGTCGGGGCACTGAAGCTTTCTTT,CASSDRKGRGTEAFF
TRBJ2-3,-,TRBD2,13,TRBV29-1,TGCAGTGTTAGCGGGAAGCTCACAGATACGCAGTATTTT,CSVSGKLTDTQYF
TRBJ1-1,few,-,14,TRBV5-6,TGTGCCAGCAGCTCCAAAACGGGGGTCACTGAAGCTTTCTTT,CASSSKTGVTEAFF
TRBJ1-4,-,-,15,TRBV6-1,TGTGCCAGCGGCCAGACAGGCCCCGGGAGGGAAAAACTGTTTTTT,CASGQTGPGREKLFF
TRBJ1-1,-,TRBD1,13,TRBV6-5,TGTGCCAGCAGGACAGGGTGGAACACTGAAGCTTTCTTT,CASRTGWNTEAFF
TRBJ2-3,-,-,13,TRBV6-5,TGTGCCAGCAGGCCAGGGGGCACAGATACGCAGTATTTT,CASRPGGTDTQYF
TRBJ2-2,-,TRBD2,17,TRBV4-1,TGCGCCAGCAGCCAAGTGGGTGCGGGAGGGCACACCGGGGAGCTGTTTTTT,CASSQVGAGGHTGELFF
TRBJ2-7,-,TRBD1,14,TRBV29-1,TGCAGCGTTCGCCCGGGACAGGGGTCGTCCGAGCAGTACTTC,CSVRPGQGSSEQYF
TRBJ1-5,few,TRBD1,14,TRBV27,TGTGCCAGCAGTTCGCGACAGGGGCGTCAGCCCCAGCATTTT,CASSSRQGRQPQHF
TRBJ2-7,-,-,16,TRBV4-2,TGTGCCAGCAGCCAGGCCTTGGGGGCAGGGGAGGGCGAGCAGTACTTC,CASSQALGAGEGEQYF
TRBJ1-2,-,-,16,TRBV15,TGTGCCACCAGCAGAGTGGAAGGGAGTCTCCTCTATGGCTACACCTTC,CATSRVEGSLLYGYTF
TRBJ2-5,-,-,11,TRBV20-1,TGCAGTGCTAGACCTAAAGAGACCCAGTACTTC,CSARPKETQYF
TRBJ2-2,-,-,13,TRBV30,TGTGCCTGGAGGGGAGATAACACCGGGGAGCTGTTTTTT,CAWRGDNTGELFF